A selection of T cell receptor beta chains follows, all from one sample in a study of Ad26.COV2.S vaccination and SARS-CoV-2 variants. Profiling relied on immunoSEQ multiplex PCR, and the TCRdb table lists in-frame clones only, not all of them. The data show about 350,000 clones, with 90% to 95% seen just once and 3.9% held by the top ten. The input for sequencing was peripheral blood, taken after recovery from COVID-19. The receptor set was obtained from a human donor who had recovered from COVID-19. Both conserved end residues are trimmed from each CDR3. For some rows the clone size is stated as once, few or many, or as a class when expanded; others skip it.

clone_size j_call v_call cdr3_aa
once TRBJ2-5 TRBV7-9 ASSPRDGETQY
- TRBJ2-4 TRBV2 ASSEASGGVYTKNIQY
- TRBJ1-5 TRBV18 ASSPPNGQGANQPQH
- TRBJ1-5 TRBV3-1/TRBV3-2 ASSQSGGYQPQH
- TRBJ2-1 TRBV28 ASSLRDRYNNEQF
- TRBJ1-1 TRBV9 ASSGGQGGTEAF
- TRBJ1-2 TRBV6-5 ASSSGQPKGYGYT
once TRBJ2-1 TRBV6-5 ASSYEGLAGVNEQF
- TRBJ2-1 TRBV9 ASSVRPAGDSYNEQF
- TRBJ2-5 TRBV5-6 ASSRQETQY
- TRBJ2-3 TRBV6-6 ASSQGGGADTQY
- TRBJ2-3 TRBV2 ASRGQGNTDTQY
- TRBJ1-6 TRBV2 ASSEGVGSPLH
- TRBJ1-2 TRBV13 ASSFRTLYGYT
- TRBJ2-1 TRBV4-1 ASKAGGLNEQF
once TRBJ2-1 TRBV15 ATSTREVGSAGPYNEQF
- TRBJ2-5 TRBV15 ATSRDYKVAARGETQY
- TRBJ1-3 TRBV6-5 ASSYETSSGNTIY
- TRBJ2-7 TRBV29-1 SVGELGQGVAYEQY
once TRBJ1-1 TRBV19 ASSTGTAPMNTEAF
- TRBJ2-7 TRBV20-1 SANAGAEQY